This T cell receptor beta chain was captured in a study of blood T cells in healthy people across ages. Then a second PCR, running about 6 to 12 cycles, was carried out with a sample-barcoded 5' primer and a J-beta primer mix. TCRdb re-called the 5' RACE reads with MiXCR, one entry per CDR3 protein. The sample holds around 1,000,000 distinct CDR3 sequences, approximately 26% seen once. Germline loops: CDR1 SGHRS, CDR2 YFSETQ. The ends lost 4 bases at V and 5 bases at J; junction bases unmatched: 10. The CDR3 contains 15 residues. Donation came from healthy Caucasian individuals in Russia who were aged roughly 6 to 95. Every donor contributed about 10 milliliters of peripheral blood by blood draw. The extraction recovered at least 5.5 micrograms of total RNA per sample. This clonotype was recorded a few times. This same sample was also taken into another study, of T cells of mothers and their children. That investigation notes: With unrelated pairs as the comparison, related mother-child pairs had a slightly higher overlap that was not significant.

The receptor was derived from a girl aged 2-10 years in good health. The chain uses TRBV5-1 and TRBJ2-5; 8 positions agree with TRBD1. The sequenced sample consisted of blood. CDR3 DNA sequence: TGCGCCAGCAGCCCTGAAGGACAGGGCTTGGAGACCCAGTACTTC. It is translated as CASSPEGQGLETQYF.